These 11 T cell receptor beta chains were sequenced from one sample in a study of T cells in localized non-small cell lung cancer. TCRdb's copy holds only in-frame clones and misses some; the assay was immunoSEQ multiplex PCR. The sample yields a few thousand clones, approximately 25% seen once. This sample comprised lung tumor tissue, obtained before any cancer treatment. These receptors came from a male donor aged 60 or over with stage I lung adenocarcinoma.

Regarding this clone: X marks the residue encoded by a base that is unread or ambiguous. This rearrangement joins TRBV30 to TRBJ2-2; tentatively, D is TRBD2 (5 bases). CDR3 length: 16 residues. Germline CDR1 is GTSNPN and CDR2 is SVGIG (reference sequence). V gave up 0 bases and J gave up 4 bases, with 15 bases separating them. The CDR3 reads CAWSVLGRXGTGELFF. As DNA, the CDR3 is TGTGCCTGGAGTGTACTAGGGCGGGKGGGCACCGGGGAGCTGTTTTTT.

The chain is built from TRBV6-8 and TRBJ1-5; 7 bases are shared with TRBD1. With 6 bases clipped from V and 0 bases from J, the junction kept 11 bases outside the gene matches. Per germline, CDR1 MNHGY and CDR2 SAAAGT. The CDR3 has 17 residues. The DNA for the CDR3 is TGTGCCAGCAGCCCGGGACAGCCAATTTATAGCAATCAGCCCCAGCATTTT. It translates to CASSPGQPIYSNQPQHF.

This chain uses TRBV18 with TRBJ2-6, with D possibly TRBD1 on 5 matching bases. In germline, CDR1 is KGHSH, CDR2 LQKENI. The length of the CDR3 is 16 residues. Trimming took off 2 bases at V and 0 bases at J, with 8 bases between the two ends. The CDR3 loop is CASSPGAASGANVLTF. CDR3 bases: TGTGCCAGCTCACCAGGGGCAGCCTCTGGGGCCAACGTCCTGACTTTC.

This clone was seen a handful of times. The chain carries TRBV11-3 and TRBJ2-1; 9 bases agree with TRBD2. CDR3 length: 15 amino acids. V lost 1 base to trimming and J lost 6 bases; unmatched junction nucleotides: 4. The germline CDR1 and CDR2 sequences are SGHNT and YENEEA. The CDR3 DNA reads TGTGCCAGCAGCTTAGGCGGGAGGGCCCCCAATGAGCAGTTCTTC. This codes for CASSLGGRAPNEQFF.

This chain connects TRBV15 to TRBJ2-1; D possibly corresponds to TRBD1 (5 bases). The V gene's germline CDR1 is LNHNV and CDR2 YYDKDF (reference sequence). This CDR3 has 14 amino acids. Trimming shortened V by 3 bases and J by 5 bases, and 11 bases separated the two germline ends. CDR3 amino acids: CATSSRAGNNEQFF. CDR3 nucleotides: TGTGCCACCAGCAGTCGGGCAGGGAACAATGAGCAGTTCTTC.

A few counts support this clone. The chain carries TRBV6-8 and TRBJ2-5; TRBD2 is a possible D gene (6 bases). V dropped 6 bases and J dropped 5 bases, with 19 bases sitting between them. Germline V gene data show CDR1 as MNHGY and CDR2 as SAAAGT. This CDR3 spans 15 amino acids. The DNA for the CDR3 is TGTGCCAGCAGCCCCGGACCAGGAGGGTGGGAGACCCAGTACTTC. This sequence encodes CASSPGPGGWETQYF.

This clone has more than one count but fewer than ten. The chain uses TRBV11-3 and TRBJ1-1, with a possible D match to TRBD1 (5 bases). The CDR3 is 15 residues long. From germline, CDR1 is SGHNT and CDR2 YENEEA. The V gene lost 6 bases and the J gene lost 4 bases, with 18 bases spanning the gap. CDR3: CASRMGSGASTEAFF. For the CDR3, the DNA is TGTGCCAGCAGGATGGGCAGTGGGGCGAGCACTGAAGCTTTCTTT.

V is TRBV19 and J is TRBJ2-7, with 11 bases matching TRBD2. V lost 5 bases, J lost 6 bases, and 9 bases stayed unmatched. Germline CDR1 and CDR2: LNHDA and SQIVND (reference sequence). The CDR3 is 15 amino acids. CDR3 bases: TGTGCCAGTAGTCCTCGACTAGCGGGATTTTCCGAGCAGTACTTC. Translating gives CASSPRLAGFSEQYF. Supplemented by reference TRBV19 and TRBJ2-7, the full variable domain reads DGGITQSPKYLFRKEGQNVTLSCEQNLNHDAMYWYRQDPGQGLRLIYYSQIVNDFQKGDIAEGYSVSREKKESFPLTVTSAQKNPTAFYLCASSPRLAGFSEQYFGPGTRLTVT.

The chain employs TRBV19 and TRBJ2-5; no firm D call. This CDR3 spans 13 amino acids. Looked up from germline, CDR1 is LNHDA and CDR2 is SQIVND (reference sequence). The V end was cut by 5 bases, the J end by 2 bases, with 9 bases between. The CDR3, as DNA: TGTGCCAGTAGTCAGCCGCAACAAGAGACCCAGTACTTC. This gives the protein CASSQPQQETQYF. Looking up the rest from reference TRBV19 and TRBJ2-5 gives the full variable domain: DGGITQSPKYLFRKEGQNVTLSCEQNLNHDAMYWYRQDPGQGLRLIYYSQIVNDFQKGDIAEGYSVSREKKESFPLTVTSAQKNPTAFYLCASSQPQQETQYFGPGTRLLVL.

This clone turned up a few times. The chain employs TRBV6-8 and TRBJ2-4; 7 nucleotides agree with TRBD2. After removal of 7 bases from V and 8 bases from J, the junction contained 5 bases not matched to a gene. This CDR3 spans 12 amino acids. Germline V gene lookup returns CDR1 MNHGY and CDR2 SAAAGT. CDR3 sequence reads: CASTPAGDIQYF. The CDR3 coding sequence is TGTGCCAGCACCCCCGCGGGGGACATTCAGTACTTC.

The CDR3 is CASSIIYEQYF. DNA of the CDR3: TGTGCCAGTAGTATCATCTACGAGCAGTACTTC. This chain uses TRBV19 with TRBJ2-7; D uncertain. Germline-derived CDR1 and CDR2 are LNHDA and SQIVND (reference sequence). Trimming removed 3 bases at V and 3 bases at J, with 3 bases between. The CDR3 runs to 11 residues.